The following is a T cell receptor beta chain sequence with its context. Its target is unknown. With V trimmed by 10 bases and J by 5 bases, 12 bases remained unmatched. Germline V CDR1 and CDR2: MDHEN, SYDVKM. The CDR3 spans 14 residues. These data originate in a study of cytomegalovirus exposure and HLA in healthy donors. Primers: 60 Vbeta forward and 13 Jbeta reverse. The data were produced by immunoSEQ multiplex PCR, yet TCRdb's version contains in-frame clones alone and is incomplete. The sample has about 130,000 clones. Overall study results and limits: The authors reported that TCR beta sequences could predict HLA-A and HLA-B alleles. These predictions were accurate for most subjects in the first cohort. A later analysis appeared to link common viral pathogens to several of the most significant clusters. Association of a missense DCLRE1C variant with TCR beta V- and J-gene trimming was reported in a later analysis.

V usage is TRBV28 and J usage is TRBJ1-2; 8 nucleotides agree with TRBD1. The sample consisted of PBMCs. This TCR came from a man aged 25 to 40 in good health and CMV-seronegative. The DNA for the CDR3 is TGTGCCACCAAGTCCGGGACAGGCTATTATGGCTACACCTTC. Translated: CATKSGTGYYGYTF.